One and the same sample provided the 28 T cell receptor beta chains below, sequenced in a study of blood T cell repertoires in COVID-19. Clones were read by immunoSEQ multiplex PCR, and TCRdb kept only the in-frame ones, dropping some. The sample lists a few hundred thousand clones; about nine tenths were seen once. Input material: peripheral blood. The source of these receptors is a young man who had recovered from COVID-19.

The rearrangement uses TRBV28 and TRBJ2-7; no clear D gene. V lost 4 bases and J lost 4, with 14 bases in between. The CDR3 sequence is 14 residues long. Germline CDR1 MDHEN, CDR2 SYDVKM. The CDR3 DNA is TGTGCCAGCAGTTCACACAGCTTCCAGTACGAGCAGTACTTC. Its translation is CASSSHSFQYEQYF.

This clone was recorded only once. The chain carries TRBV9 and TRBJ1-3; 7 bases are shared with TRBD1. CDR1 and CDR2 (germline): SGDLS, YYNGEE. The CDR3 is made up of 16 amino acids. V lost 4 bases, J lost 0 bases, and 7 bases stayed unmatched. CDR3 sequence reads: CASSSGQASSGNTIYF. The CDR3, as DNA: TGTGCCAGCAGCAGTGGACAGGCTAGCTCTGGAAACACCATATATTTT.

V and J are TRBV6-5 and TRBJ1-2, with 8 bases that match TRBD1. The junction had 7 bases not matched to a gene; V was cut back by 7 bases and J by 6 bases. In germline, CDR1 is MNHEY, CDR2 SVGAGI. The CDR3 runs 13 residues. Here the CDR3 DNA reads TGTGCCAGCACGCCCGGGACAGGAAATGGCTACACCTTC. Amino acids: CASTPGTGNGYTF.

The CDR3 reads CASSPRGTAGNTIYF. DNA of the CDR3: TGCGCCAGCAGCCCCCGGGGTACAGCTGGAAACACCATATATTTT. The chain combines TRBV5-1 with TRBJ1-3; D is undetermined. The CDR3 extends over 15 amino acids. Deletions cut 4 bases from V and 2 bases from J, with 13 bases between. Germline V gives CDR1 SGHRS, CDR2 YFSETQ.

The V call is TRBV4-1, the J call TRBJ2-7; D possibly corresponds to TRBD1 (5 bases). Germline CDR1 reads MGHRA; CDR2 reads YSYEKL. Trimming cost V 2 bases and J 3 bases, with 17 bases left between them. This CDR3 spans 16 amino acids. This CDR3 is CASSQKPLQVLYEQYF. CDR3 nucleotides: TGCGCCAGCAGCCAAAAACCCCTACAGGTCCTCTACGAGCAGTACTTC.

V is TRBV11-2 and J is TRBJ2-7; the D gene is possibly TRBD2 (5 bases). Trimming left V 5 bases short and J 4 bases short, with 18 bases between. CDR3 length: 15 residues. The germline V gene encodes CDR1 SGHAT and CDR2 FQNNGV. CDR3 nucleotide sequence: TGTGCCAGCAGCCCCAAAACGAGGGTGGGTTACGAGCAGTACTTC. Residues: CASSPKTRVGYEQYF.

This chain connects TRBV6-1 to TRBJ2-7, with TRBD2 matching 9 bases. Germline CDR1 MNHNS, CDR2 SASEGT. J gave up 2 bases and V 3 bases, and 8 bases lay outside the gene matches. This CDR3 contains 16 residues. The CDR3 DNA reads TGTGCCAGCAGTGATACACTAGCGGGCTTTACCTACGAGCAGTACTTC. This encodes CASSDTLAGFTYEQYF.

DNA of the CDR3: TGTGCCAGCAGCCAAGCGGCCAGCGGGGGGCCCTCCTCGTACTTC. Amino acid sequence: CASSQAASGGPSSYF. This chain connects TRBV3-1 (or the pseudogene TRBV3-2) to TRBJ2-5; TRBD2 matches at 9 bases. The CDR3 has 15 residues. Germline V lookup: CDR1 LGHDT, CDR2 YNNKEL (reference sequence). V lost 1 base, J lost 13 bases, and 13 bases stayed unmatched.

CDR3 bases: TGTGCCAGCAGCAAAGGACCGACCGGACAGGGCACCTATAATTCACCCCTCCACTTT. Its protein product is CASSKGPTGQGTYNSPLHF. The genes are TRBV21-1 and TRBJ1-6; the table's TRBD1 call for D was not verified on the DNA. TRBV21-1 is listed as a pseudogene. CDR3 length: 19 amino acids.

The chain is built from TRBV6-4 and TRBJ1-3; possible D gene TRBD1, 5 bases. The V gene lost 6 bases and the J gene lost 1 base, with 10 bases spanning the gap. This CDR3 spans 14 amino acids. Germline V gene lookup returns CDR1 MRHNA and CDR2 SNTAGT. The CDR3 nucleotides are TGTGCCAGCAGACACGACAGTTCTGGAAACACCATATATTTT. Amino acid sequence: CASRHDSSGNTIYF.

This sequence joins TRBV6-5 and TRBJ1-2, with D perhaps matching TRBD1 (6 bases). The V and J ends lost 1 base and 1 base respectively, with 13 bases between them. Germline values: CDR1 MNHEY, CDR2 SVGAGI. This CDR3 is 16 amino acids long. The chain's CDR3 is CASSYLDRVYNYGYTF. The CDR3 nucleotides read TGTGCCAGCAGTTACTTGGACAGAGTCTATAACTATGGCTACACCTTC.

The chain is built from TRBV6-2 or TRBV6-3 and TRBJ2-5; 11 bases align to TRBD2. The CDR3 sequence is 15 residues long. Trimming cost V 5 bases and J 4 bases; bases outside gene matches: 6. Looked up from germline, CDR1 is MNHEY and CDR2 is SVGEGT. In nucleotides, the CDR3 is TGTGCCAGCAGTCAGGTAGCGGGGGGGACAGAGACCCAGTACTTC. Protein sequence: CASSQVAGGTETQYF.

The chain uses TRBV28 and TRBJ1-1; D possibly corresponds to TRBD1 (5 bases). The CDR3 is made up of 15 amino acids. V was pared by 4 bases and J by 2 bases, with 14 bases between. From germline, CDR1 is MDHEN and CDR2 SYDVKM. This CDR3 reads CASSSFPGGNTEAFF. The CDR3, as DNA: TGTGCCAGCAGTTCTTTCCCGGGGGGAAACACTGAAGCTTTCTTT.

The chain recombines TRBV12-3 or TRBV12-4 with TRBJ1-2, with D perhaps TRBD1 (6 bases). The CDR3 has 13 residues. The ends were cut back, 3 bases at V and 7 bases at J, with 12 bases in the middle. The CDR3 coding sequence is TGTGCCAGCAGTTTGCAGGGGTTATTTGGCTACACCTTC. This encodes CASSLQGLFGYTF.

The genes are TRBV15 and TRBJ2-7, with 8 bases aligning to TRBD1. With V trimmed by 5 bases and J by 3 bases, 0 bases remained unmatched. Germline loops: CDR1 LNHNV, CDR2 YYDKDF (reference sequence). The CDR3 length is 12 residues. The CDR3 bases are TGTGCCACCAGCGGACAGGGCTACGAGCAGTACTTC. Protein product: CATSGQGYEQYF.

The CDR3 region is CASSVERQGLGEQYF. The CDR3 DNA is TGTGCCAGCAGCGTAGAAAGACAGGGGTTAGGCGAGCAGTACTTC. The genes are TRBV9 and TRBJ2-7, with 8 bases matching TRBD1. The CDR3 is 15 amino acids. J was trimmed by 6 bases and V by 0 bases; bases with no gene match: 8. Per the germline V gene, CDR1 is SGDLS and CDR2 is YYNGEE.

V usage is TRBV6-2 or TRBV6-3 and J usage is TRBJ1-1, with TRBD1 as a possible D gene (5 bases). Between the trimmed V and J ends, which lost 4 bases and 1 base, there was a span of 13 bases. CDR1 MNHEY and CDR2 SVGEGT come from the germline V gene. The CDR3 totals 15 residues. CDR3 loop: CASSLYGTPNTEAFF. The CDR3 DNA follows: TGTGCCAGCAGTTTGTACGGGACTCCGAACACTGAAGCTTTCTTT.

The chain uses TRBV5-4 and TRBJ2-7; TRBD1 agrees at 8 bases. V was pared by 2 bases and J by 3 bases, with 4 bases of the junction left unmatched. There are 14 residues in the CDR3. Looked up from germline, CDR1 is SGHNT and CDR2 is YYREEE (reference sequence). CDR3 amino acids: CASSLSTGGYEQYF. CDR3 nucleotide sequence: TGTGCCAGCAGCTTATCTACAGGGGGCTACGAGCAGTACTTC.

This clone was detected only once. J is TRBJ1-4 and V is TRBV7-9, with unresolved D. CDR1 and CDR2 from the germline V gene are SEHNR and FQNEAQ (reference sequence). CDR3 length: 13 residues. V lost 11 bases and J 8 bases, leaving 18 bases between the germline ends. CDR3 protein: CAAPPGGEEKLFF. The CDR3 DNA follows: TGTGCCGCACCCCCGGGTGGAGAGGAAAAACTGTTTTTT.

The chain is built from TRBV7-2 and TRBJ1-2; no definite D call. V dropped 1 base and J dropped 0 bases, with 6 bases sitting between them. CDR3 length: 14 amino acids. Per the germline V gene, CDR1 is SGHTA and CDR2 is FQGNSA. CDR3 DNA sequence: TGTGCCAGCAGCTTAGACAGCCCTAACTATGGCTACACCTTC. Translating it yields CASSLDSPNYGYTF.

V usage is TRBV24-1 and J usage is TRBJ2-5; tentative D call: TRBD1 (5 bases). CDR3 length equals 14 residues. Trimming removed 0 bases at V and 3 bases at J, with 7 bases between. Germline assignment: CDR1 KGHDR and CDR2 SFDVKD. CDR3 in amino acids: CATSDLDSKETQYF. CDR3 coding DNA: TGTGCCACCAGTGATTTGGACAGCAAAGAGACCCAGTACTTC.

The chain recombines TRBV25-1 with TRBJ1-5; 8 bases match TRBD1. Germline CDR1 MGHDK, CDR2 SYGVNS. V shed 4 bases, J shed 7 bases, and the junction held 3 bases outside the gene matches. This CDR3 contains 13 residues. CDR3 sequence (DNA): TGTGCCAGCAGTGGGACAGGGCGGCAGCCCCAGCATTTT. Protein product: CASSGTGRQPQHF.

This clone was observed a handful of times. This chain connects TRBV27 to TRBJ1-2, with D possibly matching TRBD1 (5 bases). Trimming removed 2 bases at V and 2 bases at J, with 15 bases between. This CDR3 region has 16 residues. The germline gives CDR1 MNHEY, CDR2 SMNVEV (reference sequence). The CDR3: CASSLTGGLGNYGYTF. CDR3 in DNA: TGTGCCAGCAGTTTAACCGGGGGTCTGGGCAACTATGGCTACACCTTC.

Here the CDR3 DNA reads TGTGCCAGCAAACAGGGGGCGAGCGATACCTATGAAAAACTGTTTTTT. Protein product: CASKQGASDTYEKLFF. This chain joins TRBV27 and TRBJ1-4, with 9 bases lining up with TRBD1. V trimming: 7 bases; J trimming: 6 bases; junction bases outside the gene matches: 12. The CDR3 sequence is 16 residues long. The V gene's germline CDR1 is MNHEY and CDR2 SMNVEV (reference sequence).

The chain has TRBV6-5 and TRBJ2-6; D is uncertain. From germline, CDR1 is MNHEY and CDR2 SVGAGI. Trimming took 2 bases from V and 0 from J, leaving 8 bases between them. This CDR3 comprises 16 residues. CDR3 amino acids: CASSYAGGSGANVLTF. Written as DNA, the CDR3 is TGTGCCAGCAGTTACGCCGGTGGCTCTGGGGCCAACGTCCTGACTTTC.

This clone showed up just once. The V and J genes are TRBV7-9 and TRBJ2-2; D is perhaps TRBD2 (6 bases). Trimming shortened V by 1 base and J by 6 bases, and 15 bases separated the two germline ends. The CDR3 is 16 residues long. Germline V lookup: CDR1 SEHNR, CDR2 FQNEAQ (reference sequence). The CDR3 nucleotides read TGTGCCAGCAGCTTAGTATTGGTCCGGGGGTCCGGGGAGCTGTTTTTT. This codes for CASSLVLVRGSGELFF.

V and J are TRBV5-1 and TRBJ1-2; D not certain. V lost 0 bases to trimming and J lost 4 bases, with 13 bases between them. The V gene's germline CDR1 is SGHRS and CDR2 YFSETQ. This CDR3 region has 15 residues. This CDR3 reads CASSLEGQVVYGYTF. The CDR3 DNA reads as TGCGCCAGCAGCTTGGAAGGTCAGGTAGTCTATGGCTACACCTTC.

This chain links TRBV7-2 with TRBJ2-1, with D possibly matching TRBD1 (6 bases). CDR3 length: 15 residues. V was pared by 7 bases and J by 6 bases, with 19 bases between. Germline V lookup: CDR1 SGHTA, CDR2 FQGNSA. CDR3 sequence reads: CASTLRGLAPNEQFF. The CDR3 DNA reads as TGTGCCAGCACCCTAAGGGGGTTGGCCCCCAATGAGCAGTTCTTC.